Listed below are T cell receptor beta chains from one sample, sequenced in a study of metastatic and nonmetastatic thyroid tumors. From the PCR reads, TCRdb re-called clones with MiXCR. Of around 50,000 clones listed, 25% to 30% were seen once; the top ten hold around a sixth. Sequences were obtained from blood. Receptor source: a female donor with papillary thyroid cancer or a benign thyroid nodule (not recorded which). Some clones in this sample may be carry-over from other donors' samples. CDR3s include the opening cysteine and the closing phenylalanine or tryptophan. Fields, in order: CDR3 protein, CDR3 DNA, D gene, J gene, clone size, V gene. D genes are given only for firm matches. The listing skips clone size in some rows; elsewhere it reads once, few, many or a size class.

CDR3aa: CASRTRGSGNYEQYF
CDR3nt: TGTGCCAGCAGGACTCGGGGTAGCGGGAACTACGAGCAGTACTTC
d_gene: TRBD2
j_gene: TRBJ2-7
abundance: many
v_gene: TRBV28

CDR3aa: CASAGTALGNTIYF
CDR3nt: TGTGCCAGCGCAGGGACAGCTTTAGGAAACACCATATATTTT
d_gene: TRBD1
j_gene: TRBJ1-3
abundance: NA
v_gene: TRBV3-1

CDR3aa: CSARLSAEAFF
CDR3nt: TGCAGTGCTAGGCTGTCTGCTGAAGCTTTCTTT
d_gene: NA
j_gene: TRBJ1-1
abundance: few
v_gene: TRBV20-1

CDR3aa: CSARSHSGGTEAFF
CDR3nt: TGCAGTGCACGCTCTCACTCAGGGGGGACTGAAGCTTTCTTT
d_gene: TRBD1
j_gene: TRBJ1-1
abundance: NA
v_gene: TRBV20-1

CDR3aa: CASSRTAWSTTYEQYF
CDR3nt: TGTGCCAGCAGCCGGACAGCGTGGTCAACAACCTACGAGCAGTACTTC
d_gene: NA
j_gene: TRBJ2-7
abundance: many
v_gene: TRBV14

CDR3aa: CATRAGNSPLHF
CDR3nt: TGTGCCACCAGGGCGGGAAATTCACCCCTCCACTTT
d_gene: NA
j_gene: TRBJ1-6
abundance: NA
v_gene: TRBV6-1

CDR3aa: CASRAGTGNYGYTF
CDR3nt: TGTGCCAGCAGAGCGGGGACAGGGAACTATGGCTACACCTTC
d_gene: TRBD1
j_gene: TRBJ1-2
abundance: medium-sized
v_gene: TRBV2

CDR3aa: CASSLRDSSYNEQFF
CDR3nt: TGTGCCAGCAGTTTGAGGGATAGCTCCTACAATGAGCAGTTCTTC
d_gene: NA
j_gene: TRBJ2-1
abundance: few
v_gene: TRBV27

CDR3aa: CASKKEWGGSPLHF
CDR3nt: TGTGCCAGCAAAAAAGAATGGGGTGGATCACCCCTCCACTTT
d_gene: NA
j_gene: TRBJ1-6
abundance: NA
v_gene: TRBV2

CDR3aa: CSARAGGGTGLNSPLHF
CDR3nt: TGCAGTGCTAGAGCGGGCGGGGGGACAGGGCTCAATTCACCCCTCCACTTT
d_gene: TRBD1
j_gene: TRBJ1-6
abundance: NA
v_gene: TRBV20-1

CDR3aa: CSANSDRGLGQPQHF
CDR3nt: TGCAGTGCTAACTCGGACAGGGGATTAGGTCAGCCCCAGCATTTT
d_gene: TRBD1
j_gene: TRBJ1-5
abundance: many
v_gene: TRBV20-1

CDR3aa: CASSVVWGGNEQFF
CDR3nt: TGTGCCAGCAGCGTAGTTTGGGGGGGCAATGAGCAGTTCTTC
d_gene: TRBD2
j_gene: TRBJ2-1
abundance: once
v_gene: TRBV9

CDR3aa: CASSQEWGGRDEQFF
CDR3nt: TGTGCCAGCAGCCAAGAGTGGGGCGGACGGGATGAGCAGTTCTTC
d_gene: NA
j_gene: TRBJ2-1
abundance: few
v_gene: TRBV3-1

CDR3aa: CASSPGSTGGNYGYTF
CDR3nt: TGTGCCAGCAGCCCCGGATCGACAGGGGGCAACTATGGCTACACCTTC
d_gene: TRBD1
j_gene: TRBJ1-2
abundance: few
v_gene: TRBV6-2/TRBV6-3

CDR3aa: CASSREEGNSSPLHF
CDR3nt: TGTGCCAGCTCCCGGGAAGAAGGCAATTCTTCACCCCTCCACTTT
d_gene: NA
j_gene: TRBJ1-6
abundance: NA
v_gene: TRBV6-1

CDR3aa: CASSRRRGEKGNTIYF
CDR3nt: TGTGCCAGCAGCCGAAGGAGGGGGGAGAAAGGGAACACCATATATTTT
d_gene: NA
j_gene: TRBJ1-3
abundance: once
v_gene: TRBV7-6

CDR3aa: CASKAQAGGYTF
CDR3nt: TGTGCCAGTAAGGCCCAGGCGGGTGGCTACACCTTC
d_gene: NA
j_gene: TRBJ1-2
abundance: few
v_gene: TRBV19

CDR3aa: CASSRSSGTGTGELFF
CDR3nt: TGTGCCAGCTCACGGAGCAGCGGGACTGGTACCGGGGAGCTGTTTTTT
d_gene: TRBD2
j_gene: TRBJ2-2
abundance: NA
v_gene: TRBV18

CDR3aa: CSARGLDVVREQYF
CDR3nt: TGCAGTGCTAGAGGTCTGGACGTCGTGCGGGAGCAGTACTTC
d_gene: NA
j_gene: TRBJ2-7
abundance: NA
v_gene: TRBV20-1

CDR3aa: CASCSVTGTGWNTIYF
CDR3nt: TGTGCCAGTTGTTCCGTAACCGGGACAGGATGGAACACCATATATTTT
d_gene: TRBD1
j_gene: TRBJ1-3
abundance: NA
v_gene: TRBV19

CDR3aa: CASSSKSGLAGRDTQYF
CDR3nt: TGTGCCAGCAGCTCCAAGTCGGGGCTAGCCGGGAGAGATACGCAGTATTTT
d_gene: NA
j_gene: TRBJ2-3
abundance: many
v_gene: TRBV11-2

CDR3aa: CASSLVGPIRGYTF
CDR3nt: TGTGCCAGCAGCTTGGTAGGGCCCATCCGTGGCTACACCTTC
d_gene: NA
j_gene: TRBJ1-2
abundance: NA
v_gene: TRBV5-8

CDR3aa: CASSGTGLNEKLFF
CDR3nt: TGTGCCAGCAGCGGGACAGGCCTGAATGAAAAACTGTTTTTT
d_gene: TRBD1
j_gene: TRBJ1-4
abundance: few
v_gene: TRBV9

CDR3aa: CSAPRPFERASYEQYF
CDR3nt: TGCAGCGCCCCTCGGCCCTTTGAGCGGGCCTCCTACGAGCAGTACTTC
d_gene: NA
j_gene: TRBJ2-7
abundance: NA
v_gene: TRBV20-1

CDR3aa: CASSLGNEQFF
CDR3nt: TGTGCCAGCAGCTTAGGCAACGAGCAGTTCTTC
d_gene: NA
j_gene: TRBJ2-1
abundance: few
v_gene: TRBV6-1

CDR3aa: CASSPIHRDNEQYF
CDR3nt: TGTGCCAGCAGCCCAATCCACAGAGATAACGAGCAGTACTTC
d_gene: NA
j_gene: TRBJ2-7
abundance: medium-sized
v_gene: TRBV6-1

CDR3aa: CASSYYAPIRTTYNEQFF
CDR3nt: TGTGCCAGCAGTTACTACGCCCCTATTCGGACTACTTACAATGAGCAGTTCTTC
d_gene: NA
j_gene: TRBJ2-1
abundance: few
v_gene: TRBV6-2/TRBV6-3

CDR3aa: CASSNDTPKTYNSPLHF
CDR3nt: TGTGCCAGCAGTAATGACACCCCGAAAACCTATAATTCACCCCTCCACTTT
d_gene: NA
j_gene: TRBJ1-6
abundance: NA
v_gene: TRBV6-1

CDR3aa: CASSPGGKAFF
CDR3nt: TGTGCCAGCAGCCCGGGGGGAAAGGCGTTCTTC
d_gene: TRBD2
j_gene: TRBJ2-1
abundance: many
v_gene: TRBV6-1

CDR3aa: CASRSVVGASTDTQYF
CDR3nt: TGTGCCAGCAGATCCGTGGTCGGTGCTAGCACAGATACGCAGTATTTT
d_gene: NA
j_gene: TRBJ2-3
abundance: few
v_gene: TRBV6-2/TRBV6-3

CDR3aa: CASTRLGQGNEQYF
CDR3nt: TGTGCCAGCACCCGACTGGGACAGGGGAACGAGCAGTACTTC
d_gene: TRBD1
j_gene: TRBJ2-7
abundance: NA
v_gene: TRBV7-9

CDR3aa: CASSPGGTFGYTF
CDR3nt: TGTGCCAGCAGCCCAGGGGGGACCTTTGGCTACACCTTC
d_gene: TRBD1
j_gene: TRBJ1-2
abundance: few
v_gene: TRBV7-2

CDR3aa: CASSTRGGSYGYTF
CDR3nt: TGTGCCAGCAGTACCCGAGGGGGGTCCTATGGCTACACCTTC
d_gene: NA
j_gene: TRBJ1-2
abundance: NA
v_gene: TRBV6-6

CDR3aa: CASSFLDSSSYNSPLHF
CDR3nt: TGTGCCAGTAGTTTCTTAGACAGTTCCTCCTATAATTCACCCCTCCACTTT
d_gene: NA
j_gene: TRBJ1-6
abundance: few
v_gene: TRBV19

CDR3aa: CASSFAGEQPQHF
CDR3nt: TGTGCCAGCAGTTTCGCAGGGGAACAGCCCCAGCATTTT
d_gene: NA
j_gene: TRBJ1-5
abundance: few
v_gene: TRBV12-3/TRBV12-4

CDR3aa: CAWVSGQAGLRGNTIYF
CDR3nt: TGTGCCTGGGTATCGGGGCAGGCAGGGCTGCGTGGAAACACCATATATTTT
d_gene: NA
j_gene: TRBJ1-3
abundance: NA
v_gene: TRBV30

CDR3aa: CASRTREFKGNEQFF
CDR3nt: TGTGCCAGCAGGACCCGGGAATTTAAGGGCAATGAGCAGTTCTTC
d_gene: NA
j_gene: TRBJ2-1
abundance: few
v_gene: TRBV12-3/TRBV12-4

CDR3aa: CASRGDFSPLHF
CDR3nt: TGTGCCAGCAGAGGGGACTTTTCACCCCTCCACTTT
d_gene: NA
j_gene: TRBJ1-6
abundance: NA
v_gene: TRBV6-1

CDR3aa: CASSATGLAGVDGELFF
CDR3nt: TGTGCCAGCAGCGCGACCGGACTAGCGGGAGTTGACGGGGAGCTGTTTTTT
d_gene: TRBD2
j_gene: TRBJ2-2
abundance: many
v_gene: TRBV9

CDR3aa: CASRTSGGNEQFF
CDR3nt: TGCGCCAGCAGGACTAGCGGGGGCAATGAGCAGTTCTTC
d_gene: TRBD2
j_gene: TRBJ2-1
abundance: NA
v_gene: TRBV10-2

CDR3aa: CSAETRGSETQYF
CDR3nt: TGCAGTGCTGAAACGCGGGGGTCAGAGACCCAGTACTTC
d_gene: TRBD2
j_gene: TRBJ2-5
abundance: NA
v_gene: TRBV20-1

CDR3aa: CASSLAWAGFDTGELFF
CDR3nt: TGTGCCAGCAGCTTAGCGTGGGCAGGGTTTGACACCGGGGAGCTGTTTTTT
d_gene: NA
j_gene: TRBJ2-2
abundance: NA
v_gene: TRBV7-2

CDR3aa: CAWGKGSWSEKLFF
CDR3nt: TGTGCCTGGGGGAAGGGGTCCTGGTCTGAAAAACTGTTTTTT
d_gene: NA
j_gene: TRBJ1-4
abundance: many
v_gene: TRBV30

CDR3aa: CASSYDSPRYGYTF
CDR3nt: TGTGCCAGCAGTTACGACAGTCCGAGGTATGGCTACACCTTC
d_gene: NA
j_gene: TRBJ1-2
abundance: few
v_gene: TRBV6-2/TRBV6-3

CDR3aa: CSARDRGGSPLHF
CDR3nt: TGCAGTGCTAGAGACAGGGGAGGCTCACCCCTCCACTTT
d_gene: NA
j_gene: TRBJ1-6
abundance: NA
v_gene: TRBV20-1

CDR3aa: CASSIGGTEELFF
CDR3nt: TGTGCCAGTAGTATTGGTGGGACTGAGGAGCTGTTTTTT
d_gene: NA
j_gene: TRBJ2-2
abundance: few
v_gene: TRBV19

CDR3aa: CASRMTGNTEAFF
CDR3nt: TGCGCCAGCAGGATGACAGGGAACACTGAAGCTTTCTTT
d_gene: NA
j_gene: TRBJ1-1
abundance: NA
v_gene: TRBV5-1

CDR3aa: CASSPPERTGELFF
CDR3nt: TGTGCCAGCTCACCACCCGAACGCACCGGGGAGCTGTTTTTT
d_gene: NA
j_gene: TRBJ2-2
abundance: NA
v_gene: TRBV18

CDR3aa: CASSPRLAGSYYPYF
CDR3nt: TGTGCCAGCAGTCCTCGACTAGCGGGGTCCTACTATCCGTACTTC
d_gene: TRBD2
j_gene: TRBJ2-7
abundance: many
v_gene: TRBV2

CDR3aa: CASSGGWDVNDEQFF
CDR3nt: TGTGCCAGCAGTGGCGGCTGGGACGTCAACGATGAGCAGTTCTTC
d_gene: NA
j_gene: TRBJ2-1
abundance: NA
v_gene: TRBV6-1

CDR3aa: CASSLQGDTGELFF
CDR3nt: TGTGCCAGCAGTTTACAGGGGGACACCGGGGAGCTGTTTTTT
d_gene: TRBD1
j_gene: TRBJ2-2
abundance: NA
v_gene: TRBV12-3/TRBV12-4

CDR3aa: CASSLVQGGNEQFF
CDR3nt: TGTGCCAGCAGCTTAGTTCAAGGTGGGAATGAGCAGTTCTTC
d_gene: NA
j_gene: TRBJ2-1
abundance: NA
v_gene: TRBV7-6